This T cell receptor (beta chain) was captured in a study of early T cells in non-severe SARS-CoV-2 infection. The wider study: Sequencing targeted bulk RNA from unsorted whole blood, leaving chains unpaired.

This clonotype has ten or more counts. Its antigen is currently unknown. Unique molecular identifiers (one per individual cDNA molecule) were attached. TCRdb re-analysed the 5' RACE reads in MiXCR, keeping a single row per CDR3 protein. Among some 67,000 distinct CDR3 sequences listed, less than 15% were seen once. Study conclusions and caveats: Anti-spike CD8 responses were favored in VDJdb matching, and private and CD4 specificities were missed.

Germline CDR1 is GTSNPN and CDR2 is SVGIG (reference sequence). The CDR3 is 17 residues long. V was clipped by 0 bases and J by 0 bases, with 14 bases between them. This chain uses TRBV30 with TRBJ1-4; TRBD1 might be the D (5 bases). This receptor was taken from an adult who was a healthcare worker with PCR-confirmed SARS-CoV-2 infection or an uninfected control (not recorded which). Specimen: whole blood. The CDR3: CAWSVWLGTATNEKLFF. The CDR3, as DNA: TGTGCCTGGAGTGTATGGTTAGGGACTGCAACTAATGAAAAACTGTTTTTT.